Each of the 23 T cell receptor beta chains below was sequenced from the same sample in a study of T cells in Graves' hyperthyroidism and ophthalmopathy. Amplified TCR beta CDR3 regions derived from RNA transcripts. In the first-round RT-PCR of the TCR CDR3, the HTBI primer set was used. TCRdb re-called the multiplex PCR reads with MiXCR, one entry per CDR3 protein. The sample has 600,000 to 700,000 distinct CDR3 sequences; over 40% are singletons. The sample was peripheral blood or thyroid tissue (not recorded which). The receptors here all came from an adult man with Graves' disease, either hyperthyroidism or ophthalmopathy (not recorded which).

This clonotype was counted between two and nine times. As DNA, the CDR3 is TGTGCCAGCAGCGGACAGGGGCCTAACGACGAGCAGTACTTC. Translating gives CASSGQGPNDEQYF. This sequence joins TRBV7-3 and TRBJ2-7; 9 bases fit TRBD1. Germline-derived CDR1 and CDR2 are SGHTA and FQGTGA. V lost 5 bases to trimming and J lost 5 bases; unmatched junction nucleotides: 7. This CDR3 contains 14 residues.

This rearrangement joins TRBV25-1 to TRBJ1-4; the D is unclear. Trimming removed 3 bases at V and 10 bases at J, with 9 bases between. The CDR3 has 12 amino acids. The germline gives CDR1 MGHDK, CDR2 SYGVNS. The CDR3 region has the DNA TGTGCCAGCAGTGATGGCGTGGGAAAACTGTTTTTT. This sequence encodes CASSDGVGKLFF.

This clonotype was observed many times. The chain couples TRBV20-1 to TRBJ1-3; a possible D gene is TRBD1 (5 bases). V was clipped by 3 bases and J by 0 bases, with 12 bases between them. Germline CDR1 reads DFQATT; CDR2 reads SNEGSKA (reference sequence). CDR3 size: 15 residues. Written as DNA, the CDR3 is TGCAGTGCTAGCGGGGACGGTTACTCTGGAAACACCATATATTTT. Its protein is CSASGDGYSGNTIYF.

This clonotype appeared a few times. The chain is built from TRBV10-1 and TRBJ1-6; D gene uncertain. The CDR3 runs 15 residues. Per the germline V gene, CDR1 is WNHNN and CDR2 is SYGVQD (reference sequence). V shed 6 bases and J shed 5 bases, with 14 bases lying between them. CDR3 protein: CASRGLDLHNSPLHF. CDR3 sequence (DNA): TGCGCCAGCAGAGGGCTGGACCTACATAATTCACCCCTCCACTTT.

This clonotype was seen many times. The DNA of the CDR3 is TGTGCCAGCAGTGCAACAGGGGCGGGAGGCTCACCCCTCCACTTT. Amino acid sequence: CASSATGAGGSPLHF. V and J are TRBV6-1 and TRBJ1-6; 7 bases match TRBD1. The J segment lost 10 bases and the V segment lost 4 bases, leaving 10 bases of the junction unmatched. The CDR3 length is 15 residues. Germline assignment: CDR1 MNHNS and CDR2 SASEGT.

Notes on this clonotype: One junction end does not reproduce the germline sequence, and a read error may be involved. This chain connects TRBV29-1 to TRBJ2-6; D is possibly TRBD1 (5 bases). The length of the CDR3 is 16 residues. Germline lookup yields CDR1 SQVTM and CDR2 ANQGSEA. The CDR3 spells CSVEDARHSGANVPTF. CDR3 in DNA: TGCAGCGTTGAAGATGCGAGGCACTCTGGGGCCAACGTCCCGACTTTC.

The J gene is TRBJ1-4, the V gene TRBV14; no clear D gene. Trimming took 0 bases from V and 8 from J, leaving 16 bases between them. In germline, CDR1 is SGHDN, CDR2 FVKESK. The CDR3 consists of 16 residues. The DNA of the CDR3 is TGTGCCAGCAGCCAAGAGTACGGCATTCGAGAAGAAAAACTGTTTTTT. Amino acid sequence: CASSQEYGIREEKLFF. Full variable domain (missing parts from reference TRBV14 and TRBJ1-4): EAGVTQFPSHSVIEKGQTVTLRCDPISGHDNLYWYRRVMGKEIKFLLHFVKESKQDESGMPNNRFLAERTGGTYSTLKVQPAELEDSGVYFCASSQEYGIREEKLFFGSGTQLSVL.

This clonotype was recorded many times. The rearrangement links TRBV7-9 to TRBJ1-1; D remains ambiguous. V dropped 5 bases and J dropped 1 base, with 5 bases sitting between them. Germline CDR1 SEHNR, CDR2 FQNEAQ (reference sequence). CDR3 size: 12 residues. The CDR3 DNA sequence: TGTGCCAGCAGCCGGAGGAACACTGAAGCTTTCTTT. Amino acids: CASSRRNTEAFF.

This clonotype was seen only a few times. V gene TRBV7-8 combines with J gene TRBJ1-2; 8 positions match TRBD1. CDR1 and CDR2 (germline): SGHVS, FQNEAQ. Losses at the gene ends were 5 bases for V and 5 bases for J; bases not matched to a gene: 10. The CDR3 sequence is 15 residues long. Here the CDR3 DNA reads TGTGCCAGCAGCATACCGGGACAGGAGTATTATGGCTACACCTTC. It is translated as CASSIPGQEYYGYTF.

A remark on this clonotype: One base away lies a much larger clone, so this may be a sequencing read error. This chain connects TRBV29-1 to TRBJ1-1; D remains ambiguous. The CDR3 is made up of 11 amino acids. Germline V gene lookup returns CDR1 SQVTM and CDR2 ANQGSEA. With 3 bases removed from V and 6 bases from J, the gap between germline ends came to 8 bases. This CDR3 reads CSVDLGAEAFF. The CDR3 bases are TGCAGCGTTGATCTAGGCGCTGAAGCTTTCTTT.

This clonotype was detected ten times or more. The chain employs TRBV7-9 and TRBJ1-6, with D uncertain. The CDR3 runs to 12 residues. In germline, CDR1 is SEHNR, CDR2 FQNEAQ (reference sequence). Trimming cost V 5 bases and J 7 bases, with 6 bases left between them. The CDR3 here is CASSIPNSPLHF. As DNA, the CDR3 is TGTGCCAGCAGCATTCCCAATTCACCCCTCCACTTT.

The J gene is TRBJ1-2, the V gene TRBV20-1; 10 bases match TRBD1. The CDR3 sequence is 15 residues long. Germline assignment: CDR1 DFQATT and CDR2 SNEGSKA (reference sequence). The V segment lost 2 bases and the J segment 5 bases; nucleotides outside the gene matches: 8. The CDR3 DNA reads TGCAGTGCTAGACCACCGACAGGGGGCGATTATGGCTACACCTTC. Encoded protein: CSARPPTGGDYGYTF.

The chain is built from TRBV6-5 and TRBJ1-2; 10 bases fit TRBD1. The length of the CDR3 is 15 residues. V shed 2 bases, J shed 7 bases, and the junction held 7 bases outside the gene matches. Germline CDR1 MNHEY, CDR2 SVGAGI. In nucleotides, the CDR3 is TGTGCCAGCAGTTACCGAAGACAGGGGGCGCCTGGCTACACCTTC. It yields the protein CASSYRRQGAPGYTF.

In DNA form, the CDR3 reads TGCGCCAGCAGTAATACAGGGGTATACTCTGGGGCCAACGTCCTGACTTTC. Amino acid sequence: CASSNTGVYSGANVLTF. The rearrangement links TRBV10-1 to TRBJ2-6; 7 bases are shared with TRBD1. CDR3 length: 17 amino acids. V shed 5 bases, J shed 0 bases, and the junction held 7 bases outside the gene matches. Germline V gene data show CDR1 as WNHNN and CDR2 as SYGVQD (reference sequence).

This sequence joins TRBV7-8 and TRBJ1-3, with a possible D match to TRBD1 (5 bases). Trimming took 2 bases from V and 9 from J, leaving 11 bases between them. The CDR3 consists of 13 residues. Germline V gene lookup returns CDR1 SGHVS and CDR2 FQNEAQ. For the CDR3, the DNA is TGTGCCAGCAGCTTAAGGCTGGACACCACCATATATTTT. Protein sequence: CASSLRLDTTIYF.

The V and J genes are TRBV20-1 and TRBJ1-1, with a possible D match to TRBD1 (6 bases). CDR3 length: 13 residues. V lost 3 bases to trimming and J lost 5 bases, with 13 bases between them. CDR1 and CDR2 (germline): DFQATT, SNEGSKA (reference sequence). The CDR3 loop reads CSASRGGRTEAFF. CDR3 sequence (DNA): TGCAGTGCTAGTCGAGGGGGAAGAACTGAAGCTTTCTTT.

Regarding this clonotype: At one end, the junction sequence differs from germline, possibly due to a read error. The gene calls are TRBV10-3 and TRBJ1-2; 8 positions match TRBD1. Germline-derived CDR1 and CDR2 are ENHRY and SYGVKD. The CDR3 totals 17 residues. The CDR3 DNA reads as TGTGCCAGCAGTTACACCCTGGCGTCAGGGGGCATCGGTGGCTACACCTTC. As protein: CASSYTLASGGIGGYTF.

This clonotype was recorded once. The chain has TRBV15 and TRBJ1-2; D unresolved. CDR1 and CDR2 from the germline V gene are LNHNV and YYDKDF (reference sequence). The CDR3 contains 14 residues. Between the trimmed V and J ends, which lost 4 bases and 5 bases, there was a span of 14 bases. In nucleotides, the CDR3 is TGTGCCACCAGCATCGATGCGGGAGGGTATGGCTACACCTTC. Translating gives CATSIDAGGYGYTF.

This clonotype was counted a single time. A much larger clone is a single base away; this may be a read error. The chain combines TRBV28 with TRBJ2-2, with TRBD1 identical over 7 bases. The CDR3 runs 15 residues. Germline CDR1 MDHEN, CDR2 SYDVKM. J was trimmed by 3 bases and V by 5 bases; bases with no gene match: 6. Here the CDR3 reads CASSGPGQHTGELFF. CDR3 coding DNA: TGTGCCAGCAGTGGTCCGGGACAGCACACCGGGGAGCTGTTTTTT.

V is TRBV20-1 and J is TRBJ1-6; D possibly corresponds to TRBD1 (5 bases). Germline assignment: CDR1 DFQATT and CDR2 SNEGSKA (reference sequence). This CDR3 is built from 16 residues. Trimming took off 0 bases at V and 5 bases at J, with 14 bases between the two ends. CDR3 in DNA: TGCAGTGCTAGAGACTTTACAGGAGGTAATAATTCACCCCTCCACTTT. Its translation: CSARDFTGGNNSPLHF.

The gene calls are TRBV29-1 and TRBJ1-2; 7 bases match TRBD1. The V segment lost 8 bases and the J segment 4 bases; nucleotides outside the gene matches: 7. There are 12 residues in the CDR3. CDR1 SQVTM and CDR2 ANQGSEA come from the germline V gene. The CDR3 protein is CSSLGQVYGYTF. As DNA, the CDR3 is TGCAGCAGTTTAGGACAGGTCTATGGCTACACCTTC.

This clonotype was observed a few times. The chain combines TRBV7-4 with TRBJ1-6, with D uncertain. V lost 6 bases to trimming and J lost 2 bases, with 11 bases between them. Germline lookup yields CDR1 SGHVT and CDR2 SQSDAQ. The CDR3 is 15 residues long. The CDR3 reads CASREGAAYNSPLHF. The CDR3 DNA is TGTGCCAGCAGAGAGGGAGCCGCCTATAATTCACCCCTCCACTTT.

V and J are TRBV7-9 and TRBJ1-2, with D perhaps matching TRBD1 (6 bases). Germline values: CDR1 SEHNR, CDR2 FQNEAQ (reference sequence). The V end was cut by 2 bases, the J end by 8 bases, with 24 bases between. The length of the CDR3 is 17 residues. The CDR3 DNA reads as TGTGCCAGCAGCTTACGATACCCCGCGACAGGTTCCCTGGGCTACACCTTC. Amino acids: CASSLRYPATGSLGYTF.